This T cell receptor beta chain was sequenced in a study of T cells after yellow fever vaccination. General observations from the study: Subsequent to the booster, the majority of primary-vaccination clones reappeared (around 96% CD4, 88% CD8). Abundant clonotypes from the bulk population could get into FACS-sorted repertoires as contaminants. It was the secondary response that reached its peak faster, day 5 versus 15, but it was weaker.

CDR1 is SGHTA, CDR2 FQGTGA, per germline. This CDR3 is built from 16 residues. V was cut by 1 base and J by 0 bases, with 12 bases left in between. Details on this clonotype: Its antigen is not known.

They built TCR cDNA with 5'RACE template switching, a step that put in a universal primer site and UMIs. TCRdb itself ran the 5' RACE reads through MiXCR, one entry per CDR3 protein. This sample carries some 350,000 distinct CDR3 sequences, about 4% of them seen once, and the ten largest clones take approximately 25%. Source: PBMCs, taken 5 days after the yellow fever booster vaccination. This chain joins TRBV7-3 and TRBJ1-1; TRBD1 might be the D (5 bases). The receptor was derived from a man aged 18 to 29 who received the YFV17D yellow fever vaccine. The CDR3 DNA is TGTGCCAGCAGCTTAAGGGGCCAGCCGATGAACACTGAAGCTTTCTTT. Its protein is CASSLRGQPMNTEAFF.